The present TCR beta chain was sequenced within a study of OX40 agonist ivuxolimab in advanced cancers. For the study at large: Three dose-escalation patients had partial responses: one with hepatocellular carcinoma and two with cutaneous melanoma.

The CDR3 covers 15 residues. V was trimmed by 2 bases and J by 3 bases, leaving 14 bases between them. Germline-derived CDR1 and CDR2 are SEHNR and FQNEAQ (reference sequence). Profiled with immunoSEQ multiplex PCR; TCRdb holds only in-frame clones, not every one. The data contain tens of thousands of clones, about 90% of them singletons. This clone was seen only once. This specimen consisted of CD4+ or CD8+ T cells sorted from blood, obtained in a trial of the OX40 agonist ivuxolimab. The TCR sequence derives from an adult with an advanced solid tumor such as melanoma, head and neck, liver or kidney cancer. This chain uses TRBV7-9 with TRBJ2-7; possibly TRBD2 for D (5 bases). The CDR3 bases are TGTGCCAGCAGCTTAACGCCCAGCGGCGGCTACGAGCAGTACTTC. Translation: CASSLTPSGGYEQYF.